One T cell receptor (beta chain) is described in this entry. Its antigen has not been determined. Base qualities are not recorded, but no much larger clone differs from it by a single base. TCRbeta CDR3 regions were amplified from genomic DNA by means of the immunoSEQ Assay, a bias-controlled multiplex PCR. Regarding the original processing steps: Nucleated cell counts per sample were estimated from amplification of reference gene primers within the assay. To quantify the absolute abundance of each unique TCRbeta CDR3 rearrangement, sequence reads were collapsed and filtered. For each sample, productive Simpson clonality was calculated as the square root of Simpson's diversity index over productive rearrangements. TCRdb took this table from immuneACCESS and kept in-frame rearrangements with V and J called. Such tables lack part of the clones; where checked against another copy, unresolved V genes explain under half of the gap, and the rest is unexplained. V, J and clone size are those of that table, while D and trimming were read from the DNA. This sample is represented by hundreds of thousands of clones; about 85% of them were singletons. 1.5% to 2% of the sample lies in the top ten.

The sample comes from a study of blood T cell repertoires in COVID-19 (TCRdb year 2020). Looking at the study overall: Samples covering the acute and convalescent phases of COVID-19 were provided by collaborators in the United States, Italy and Spain. The material from the prospective study consisted of cDNA or gDNA derived from T cells, B-cell-depleted T cells, or PBMCs. Subjects who had been exposed to COVID-19, were actively infected with it, or had recovered from it provided the deeply sampled blood TCRbeta repertoires that made up the dataset. The repertoires were made available in a free public database intended to serve as a resource for research on the immune response to SARS-CoV-2. The samples were drawn from two sources: the first 160 participants of the ongoing ImmuneRACE study, and approximately 1,300 subjects contributed by 6 global collaborators. Sample metadata almost always included a de-identified subject ID, COVID-19 status, age in years and sex. Where HLA class I and class II types were available, the types were taken from metadata supplied by the sample provider, not from assay-based typing.

The CDR3 runs 13 residues from the cysteine to the phenylalanine. The only DNA kept is the CDR3, 39 bases in frame from the first base. From the germline V gene, CDR1 is SGHRS and CDR2 is YFSETQ. Deletion took 5 bases off V and 3 bases off J, with a span of 10 bases between the germline ends. The research as a whole found: Clinical and demographic metadata were provided uncurated, with the amount varying by source and participant.

Participants in the prospective study were enrolled through a virtual design, were aged roughly 18 to 90 years, and lived in approximately 24 United States geographic areas. In the prospective study, cohorts were assigned on the basis of participant-reported clinical history obtained from a screening survey and a study questionnaire. Exposed participants had been in contact with someone with a PCR-confirmed or clinician-diagnosed COVID-19 case within 2 weeks of study entry. Mobile phlebotomists in the prospective study collected whole blood, serum and a nasopharyngeal or oropharyngeal swab from every participant. Over an approximately 2-month period, participants in the prospective study had the option of providing additional blood draws and questionnaires. Before DNA extraction, blood samples from the prospective study were shipped at room temperature or frozen.

Sample: PBMCs or T cells enriched from blood (not recorded which). Here the chain combines TRBV5-1 and TRBJ2-3; no D gene is confidently identified. This clonotype originated in a woman under 40 who had been exposed to COVID-19. The DNA reads as follows: TGCGCCAGCAGTACATCCTTGACAGATACGCAGTATTTT. The encoded protein is CASSTSLTDTQYF.